These 27 T cell receptor beta chains were all obtained from the same sample, sequenced in a study of blood T cell repertoires in COVID-19. The repertoire was sequenced with immunoSEQ multiplex PCR; TCRdb's copy has only in-frame clones and lacks some. The sample lists hundreds of thousands of clones; around 91% were seen once. The source material was peripheral blood. These receptors all stem from a woman aged 18-29 years who had recovered from COVID-19.

The chain carries TRBV13 and TRBJ2-2; 7 bases match TRBD1. Trimming at V came to 0 bases and at J to 3 bases, leaving 13 bases not matched to a gene. Germline V gene data show CDR1 as PRHDT and CDR2 as FYEKMQ (reference sequence). The CDR3 covers 19 residues. This CDR3 reads CASSLGGDRETYYTGELFF. As DNA, the CDR3 is TGTGCCAGCAGCTTAGGGGGCGACAGGGAGACTTACTACACCGGGGAGCTGTTTTTT.

The V gene is TRBV29-1, the J gene TRBJ2-1; TRBD2 aligns across 9 bases. There are 14 residues in the CDR3. Germline CDR1 reads SQVTM; CDR2 reads ANQGSEA. V shed 2 bases and J 5 bases; nucleotides not matched to a gene: 4. The CDR3 bases are TGCAGCGTTGAACTCGCGGGAGGGAACAATGAGCAGTTCTTC. Translating gives CSVELAGGNNEQFF.

This chain connects TRBV21-1 to TRBJ2-2; the DNA was not used to check the table's D call, TRBD1. TRBV21-1 is listed as a pseudogene. CDR3 length: 16 amino acids. The CDR3 reads CARYTGQASNTGELFF. As DNA, the CDR3 is TGTGCCAGATATACGGGACAGGCCTCGAACACCGGGGAGCTGTTTTTT.

J is TRBJ1-2 and V is TRBV6-2 or TRBV6-3, with D maybe TRBD1 (6 bases). This CDR3 spans 14 amino acids. Deletions cut 6 bases from V and 8 bases from J, with 19 bases between. The germline CDR1 and CDR2 sequences are MNHEY and SVGEGT. In DNA form, the CDR3 reads TGTGCCAGCAGCCTTAAGAACAGGGTACAAGGCTACACCTTC. Translating gives CASSLKNRVQGYTF.

The V and J genes are TRBV2 and TRBJ2-1; D is perhaps TRBD2 (5 bases). The germline gives CDR1 SNHLY, CDR2 FYNNEI. With 7 bases removed from V and 0 bases from J, the gap between germline ends came to 13 bases. The CDR3 extends over 15 amino acids. CDR3 region: CASKFSRGSYNEQFF. CDR3 sequence (DNA): TGTGCCAGCAAATTCTCACGGGGCTCCTACAATGAGCAGTTCTTC.

The gene calls are TRBV4-3 and TRBJ2-3, with 10 bases lining up with TRBD2. There are 18 residues in the CDR3. CDR1 LGHNA and CDR2 YSLEER come from the germline V gene. J gave up 7 bases and V 1 base, and 14 bases lay outside the gene matches. Here the CDR3 DNA reads TGCGCCAGCAGCCAAGCCTTGGAGGCCGGTAGCGGGAGGCATACGCAGTATTTT. Protein sequence: CASSQALEAGSGRHTQYF.

The chain uses TRBV5-8 and TRBJ1-1, with D uncertain. The CDR3 is made up of 15 amino acids. V was clipped by 5 bases and J by 0 bases, with 14 bases between them. Germline CDR1 SGHTS, CDR2 YDEGEE. The CDR3 spells CASRLPRPMNTEAFF. The CDR3 nucleotides are TGTGCCAGCAGACTTCCCAGGCCTATGAACACTGAAGCTTTCTTT.

The chain carries TRBV11-3 and TRBJ2-3, with D possibly TRBD1 on 6 matching bases. The V end was cut by 8 bases, the J end by 2 bases, with 11 bases between. Germline V gene sequence: CDR1 SGHNT, CDR2 YENEEA. The CDR3 runs 13 residues. CDR3 sequence: CASLDRLTDTQYF. CDR3 coding DNA: TGTGCCAGCCTCGACAGGCTCACAGATACGCAGTATTTT.

This chain uses TRBV7-2 with TRBJ2-5; no definite D call. Between the trimmed V and J ends, which lost 1 base and 3 bases, there was a span of 9 bases. From germline, CDR1 is SGHTA and CDR2 FQGNSA. The CDR3 spans 14 residues. The DNA for the CDR3 is TGTGCCAGCAGCTTAGAGCCGGCGGAAGAGACCCAGTACTTC. As protein: CASSLEPAEETQYF.

CDR3 protein: CASSPWGVAGDTQYF. The CDR3 nucleotides are TGTGCCAGCAGTCCCTGGGGGGTAGCGGGAGATACGCAGTATTTT. This chain joins TRBV6-2 or TRBV6-3 and TRBJ2-3; 7 bases map to TRBD2. The germline gives CDR1 MNHEY, CDR2 SVGEGT. The length of the CDR3 is 15 residues. The trim removed 5 bases at V and 5 bases at J, leaving 10 bases unmatched.

The chain couples TRBV15 to TRBJ1-2, with D perhaps TRBD1 (5 bases). The germline CDR1 and CDR2 sequences are LNHNV and YYDKDF (reference sequence). Between the trimmed V and J ends, which lost 0 bases and 7 bases, there was a span of 6 bases. The CDR3 length is 12 residues. CDR3 amino acids: CATSRDRVGYTF. CDR3 bases: TGTGCCACCAGCAGAGACAGGGTTGGCTACACCTTC.

V is TRBV10-1 and J is TRBJ1-1; TRBD1 might be the D (6 bases). From germline, CDR1 is WNHNN and CDR2 SYGVQD (reference sequence). V was trimmed by 5 bases and J by 1 base, leaving 14 bases between them. The CDR3 spans 15 residues. CDR3 bases: TGCGCCAGCAGTCCTTACCACAGGGCGAACACTGAAGCTTTCTTT. As protein: CASSPYHRANTEAFF.

This sequence joins TRBV18 and TRBJ2-6, with D unclear. Germline V gene lookup returns CDR1 KGHSH and CDR2 LQKENI. V lost 3 bases and J 0 bases, leaving 3 bases between the germline ends. The CDR3 is made up of 14 amino acids. CDR3 sequence: CASSPFSGANVLTF. CDR3 sequence (DNA): TGTGCCAGCTCACCCTTCTCTGGGGCCAACGTCCTGACTTTC. Combining the CDR3 with reference TRBV18 and TRBJ2-6 gives the whole variable domain NAGVMQNPRHLVRRRGQEARLRCSPMKGHSHVYWYRQLPEEGLKFMVYLQKENIIDESGMPKERFSAEFPKEGPSILRIQQVVRGDSAAYFCASSPFSGANVLTFGAGSRLTVL.

The chain combines TRBV21-1 with TRBJ2-7; the D call TRBD2 from the table was never checked on the DNA. TRBV21-1 is flagged as a pseudogene. The CDR3 contains 20 residues. CDR3 sequence reads: CASRPREPGLAPLRSYEQYV. The CDR3 nucleotides read TGTGCCAGCAGGCCCCGCGAGCCGGGACTAGCGCCACTTCGGTCCTACGAGCAGTACGTC.

The CDR3 spells CATSDFGLADTYEQYV. The CDR3 DNA is TGTGCCACCAGTGATTTCGGACTAGCGGACACCTACGAGCAGTACGTC. The chain has TRBV24-1 and TRBJ2-7, with TRBD2 identical over 10 bases. The CDR3 loop spans 16 amino acids. The germline gives CDR1 KGHDR, CDR2 SFDVKD. The trim removed 1 base at V and 2 bases at J, leaving 4 bases unmatched.

This clone showed up just a few times. This chain connects TRBV7-6 to TRBJ1-1; the D gene is possibly TRBD1 (6 bases). V lost 5 bases and J 8 bases, leaving 18 bases between the germline ends. This CDR3 region has 14 residues. CDR1 and CDR2 (germline): SGHVS, FNYEAQ. This chain's CDR3 is CASSKDTGQTEAFF. In nucleotides, the CDR3 is TGTGCCAGCAGCAAAGACACGGGACAAACCGAAGCTTTCTTT.

J is TRBJ2-1 and V is TRBV19; TRBD1 might be the D (6 bases). Trimming removed 9 bases from V and 7 bases from J, with 22 bases in between. This CDR3 has 15 amino acids. The germline CDR1 and CDR2 sequences are LNHDA and SQIVND (reference sequence). CDR3 region: CASRDQGIFQNEQFF. In DNA, the CDR3 is TGTGCCAGCAGGGACCAGGGGATTTTTCAGAATGAGCAGTTCTTC. The variable domain in full, completed from reference TRBV19 and TRBJ2-1, reads DGGITQSPKYLFRKEGQNVTLSCEQNLNHDAMYWYRQDPGQGLRLIYYSQIVNDFQKGDIAEGYSVSREKKESFPLTVTSAQKNPTAFYLCASRDQGIFQNEQFFGPGTRLTVL.

The V call is TRBV7-8, the J call TRBJ2-3; maybe TRBD1 (5 bases). This CDR3 comprises 14 residues. Germline V gene lookup returns CDR1 SGHVS and CDR2 FQNEAQ. Trimming pared 3 bases from V and 2 bases from J, leaving 9 bases between. The CDR3 reads CASSFGGHTDTQYF. Written as DNA, the CDR3 is TGTGCCAGCAGCTTCGGCGGACACACAGATACGCAGTATTTT.

The chain employs TRBV5-1 and TRBJ2-1; maybe TRBD1 (6 bases). Germline values: CDR1 SGHRS, CDR2 YFSETQ. Trimming took off 0 bases at V and 5 bases at J, with 6 bases between the two ends. The CDR3 contains 13 residues. This CDR3 reads CASSLDRDNEQFF. CDR3 sequence (DNA): TGCGCCAGCAGCTTGGACAGGGACAATGAGCAGTTCTTC.

The chain is built from TRBV19 and TRBJ2-5; 11 bases fit TRBD2. CDR3 length: 18 amino acids. Germline values: CDR1 LNHDA, CDR2 SQIVND (reference sequence). The trim removed 0 bases at V and 0 bases at J, leaving 6 bases unmatched. The CDR3 nucleotides are TGTGCCAGTAGTATAGACCGGACTAGCGGGCCGTACCAAGAGACCCAGTACTTC. Translation gives CASSIDRTSGPYQETQYF. Looking up the rest from reference TRBV19 and TRBJ2-5 gives the full variable domain: DGGITQSPKYLFRKEGQNVTLSCEQNLNHDAMYWYRQDPGQGLRLIYYSQIVNDFQKGDIAEGYSVSREKKESFPLTVTSAQKNPTAFYLCASSIDRTSGPYQETQYFGPGTRLLVL.

The gene calls are TRBV7-8 and TRBJ1-1; the D gene is possibly TRBD1 (6 bases). Germline CDR1 is SGHVS and CDR2 is FQNEAQ. CDR3 length: 16 amino acids. Trimming removed 5 bases from V and 3 bases from J, with 19 bases in between. CDR3 nucleotide sequence: TGTGCCAGCAGCCCGCGCCCCCGACAGGCTGACACTGAAGCTTTCTTT. Translated, it gives CASSPRPRQADTEAFF. The full variable domain, completed using reference TRBV7-8 and TRBJ1-1, is GAGVSQSPRYKVAKRGQDVALRCDPISGHVSLFWYQQALGQGPEFLTYFQNEAQLDKSGLPSDRFFAERPEGSVSTLKIQRTQQEDSAVYLCASSPRPRQADTEAFFGQGTRLTVV.

The chain recombines TRBV29-1 with TRBJ1-3; D is ambiguous. The CDR3 has 11 amino acids. In germline, CDR1 is SQVTM, CDR2 ANQGSEA. The V gene lost 6 bases and the J gene lost 1 base, with 4 bases spanning the gap. Here the CDR3 DNA reads TGCAGCGTCAGGTCTGGAAACACCATATATTTT. Amino acids: CSVRSGNTIYF.

The genes are TRBV6-5 and TRBJ2-7; D is ambiguous. The V end lost 6 bases, the J end lost 3 bases, and 15 bases lay between the germline ends. Germline V lookup: CDR1 MNHEY, CDR2 SVGAGI. CDR3 length: 14 residues. CDR3 coding DNA: TGTGCCAGCAGCCTCCTTACGCAGAACTACGAGCAGTACGTC. This encodes CASSLLTQNYEQYV.

The chain uses TRBV28 and TRBJ2-4; D unclear. This CDR3 is 11 amino acids long. V gave up 6 bases and J gave up 4 bases, with 4 bases separating them. The V gene's germline CDR1 is MDHEN and CDR2 SYDVKM. The CDR3 nucleotides are TGTGCCAGCAGGGAGAAAAACATTCAGTACTTC. This gives the protein CASREKNIQYF.

The chain couples TRBV19 to TRBJ2-3; D gene uncertain. CDR1 and CDR2 (germline): LNHDA, SQIVND (reference sequence). This CDR3 comprises 14 residues. Trimming pared 5 bases from V and 5 bases from J, leaving 14 bases between. The DNA for the CDR3 is TGTGCCAGTAGTTTTCAGGTAGTAGGAGATACGCAGTATTTT. Protein: CASSFQVVGDTQYF.

The V and J genes are TRBV9 and TRBJ2-1; 10 bases are a match to TRBD1. The junction had 3 bases not matched to a gene; V was cut back by 0 bases and J by 3 bases. The CDR3 is 16 amino acids. In germline, CDR1 is SGDLS, CDR2 YYNGEE. In nucleotides, the CDR3 is TGTGCCAGCAGCGTAGCTGGGACAGGGGACTACAATGAGCAGTTCTTC. Translating it yields CASSVAGTGDYNEQFF.

The rearrangement links TRBV7-2 to TRBJ2-1, with TRBD2 matching 7 bases. Germline CDR1 is SGHTA and CDR2 is FQGNSA. With 5 bases clipped from V and 7 bases from J, the junction kept 14 bases outside the gene matches. The CDR3 length is 16 residues. CDR3 DNA sequence: TGTGCCAGCAGCATAAGGACTAGGCGGTCGGGTAATGAGCAGTTCTTC. Its translation: CASSIRTRRSGNEQFF.